This T cell receptor (beta chain) was sequenced in a study of long-term antiretroviral therapy in people with HIV. Whole-study context: The earliest samples came from an era when ART typically awaited falling CD4 counts.

CDR3 length: 15 amino acids. Germline V CDR1 and CDR2: LNHDA, SQIVND (reference sequence). Trimming cost V 5 bases and J 3 bases; bases outside gene matches: 7. Regarding this clone: The antigen remains undetermined.

Study findings and constraints: Once patients were on ART, diversity went higher but still fell short of transplant donor controls.

immunoSEQ v3.0 was run at survey level. This table comes from immunoSEQ multiplex PCR, and its TCRdb copy is limited to in-frame clones, with some not included. Of more than 25,000 clones listed, about 90% are singletons. Donors each had at least one pre-ART PBMC sample and at least two post-ART ones. The chain recombines TRBV19 with TRBJ2-7; 10 nucleotides agree with TRBD1. This TCR was sampled from a man aged 45-60 years with HIV. Source: unsorted PBMCs, taken 2 years after starting antiretroviral therapy. CDR3 nucleotide sequence: TGTGCCAGTAGTGGGCTGGGGACAGGGGTCTACGAGCAGTACTTC. Translation gives CASSGLGTGVYEQYF.